This T cell receptor (beta chain) is drawn from a study of human T cells and chemical hapten exposure. Study-wide results and caveats: Controls had significantly fewer large CDR3 similarity clusters than were formed by expanded TCRs.

Deletions cut 4 bases from V and 6 bases from J, with 15 bases between. The CDR3 length is 15 residues. The library tagged each cDNA molecule with unique molecular identifiers. MiXCR, run by TCRdb on the RACE reads, gives a single entry per CDR3 protein. The sample contains hundreds of thousands of distinct CDR3 sequences, roughly 6% of which appear only once. This clonotype was seen many times. The antigen remains undetermined. Time point: patch test 2, 6 weeks after DPC sensitization. Treatment described: therapeutic diphenylcyclopropenone sensitization with weekly scalp DPC. Donors, patients with alopecia ranging from 18 to 70 years old and judged suitable for DPC, provided samples.

The receptor's source is a woman under 30 with alopecia areata. Some clones in this sample may be carry-over from other donors' samples. The chain couples TRBV12-3 or TRBV12-4 to TRBJ1-4; tentative D call: TRBD1 (6 bases). Sequences were derived from whole blood, sampled in connection with sensitization to the hapten diphenylcyclopropenone (DPC). The CDR3 DNA sequence: TGTGCCAGCAGTTCCCGGGACACGGCTTATGAAAAACTGTTTTTT. This codes for CASSSRDTAYEKLFF.